A single sample gave rise to the 12 T cell receptor beta chains below, sequenced in a study of T-cell reconstitution after alpha-beta-depleted transplantation in children. Unique molecular identifiers were used in preparing the TCRbeta library. TCRdb analysed the PCR reads with MiXCR anew, one entry per CDR3 protein. The sample holds about 110,000 distinct CDR3 sequences, about 6.5% seen once. The sample was PBMCs, mostly from graft donor cells, taken 360 days after TCRalphabeta/CD19-depleted stem cell transplant. These receptors originate from a male patient aged 2-10 years who had a stem cell transplant for acute lymphoblastic leukemia, so the T cells may come from the graft donor.

There are a few counts of this clonotype. The junction departs from germline at one end; a sequencing error may be responsible. Written as DNA, the CDR3 is TGTGCCAGCAGCCCCCCCGCGGGAGGGCACGAGACCCAGGACTTC. Translating gives CASSPPAGGHETQDF. This rearrangement joins TRBV4-2 to TRBJ2-5; 9 bases are a match to TRBD2. Germline V gene sequence: CDR1 LGHNA, CDR2 YNFKEQ. The CDR3 is 15 amino acids.

CDR3 nucleotides: TGTGCCAGCAGCTTGTGGGGACAGCCTAATGAAAAACTGTTTTTT. Translated, it gives CASSLWGQPNEKLFF. The V gene is TRBV5-6, the J gene TRBJ1-4; 7 bases map to TRBD1. V shed 1 base and J 3 bases; nucleotides not matched to a gene: 3. Germline loops: CDR1 SGHDT, CDR2 YYEEEE. The CDR3 runs to 15 residues.

The sample holds a few counts of this clonotype. The rearrangement uses TRBV20-1 and TRBJ2-1; 7 bases line up with TRBD2. The CDR3 has 14 residues. CDR1 and CDR2 from the germline V gene are DFQATT and SNEGSKA (reference sequence). V dropped 3 bases and J dropped 3; count of bases not matched to a gene: 5. This chain's CDR3 is CSASRASGYNEQFF. The DNA for the CDR3 is TGCAGTGCTAGTCGGGCTAGCGGCTACAATGAGCAGTTCTTC.

This clonotype was found many times. The chain has TRBV12-3 or TRBV12-4 and TRBJ2-7; TRBD2 matches 10 bases. V lost 0 bases, J lost 4 bases, and 6 bases stayed unmatched. This CDR3 spans 16 amino acids. CDR3 in DNA: TGTGCCAGCAGTTTAGCGATTAGCGGGAGGCATTACGAGCAGTACTTC. Amino acids: CASSLAISGRHYEQYF.

The table lists this clonotype with a few counts. J is TRBJ2-7 and V is TRBV6-2 or TRBV6-3; 11 nucleotides match TRBD1. J gave up 6 bases and V 1 base, and 5 bases lay outside the gene matches. The CDR3 runs to 15 residues. Germline V CDR1 and CDR2: MNHEY, SVGEGT. The chain's CDR3 is CASSYFGTGGLEQYF. The CDR3 DNA reads as TGTGCCAGCAGTTACTTCGGGACAGGGGGTCTCGAGCAGTACTTC.

This clonotype was detected many times. The chain combines TRBV29-1 with TRBJ1-2; D remains ambiguous. The V and J ends lost 4 bases and 2 bases respectively, with 14 bases between them. From germline, CDR1 is SQVTM and CDR2 ANQGSEA. This CDR3 spans 14 amino acids. The CDR3 loop is CSVVAGRSNYGYTF. CDR3 DNA: TGCAGCGTTGTTGCAGGCCGGAGCAACTATGGCTACACCTTC. The full variable domain, rest sourced from reference TRBV29-1 and TRBJ1-2, is SAVISQKPSRDICQRGTSLTIQCQVDSQVTMMFWYRQQPGQSLTLIATANQGSEATYESGFVIDKFPISRPNLTFSTLTVSNMSPEDSSIYLCSVVAGRSNYGYTFGSGTRLTVV.

This clonotype was counted a few times. The chain couples TRBV4-3 to TRBJ1-2, with D possibly matching TRBD1 (5 bases). Germline CDR1 is LGHNA and CDR2 is YSLEER. V was shortened by 0 bases and J by 2 bases, with 7 bases between the two germline ends. The CDR3 runs to 14 residues. CDR3 bases: TGCGCCAGCAGCCAAGATTGGGGGAACTATGGCTACACCTTC. Translating gives CASSQDWGNYGYTF.

This clonotype was seen more than once but under ten times. The chain uses TRBV24-1 and TRBJ1-2, with D possibly TRBD1 on 6 matching bases. Germline lookup yields CDR1 KGHDR and CDR2 SFDVKD. The germline V and J ends were trimmed by 2 bases and 5 bases, with 11 bases remaining between them. This CDR3 comprises 14 residues. This CDR3 is CATSDYRVEYGYTF. CDR3 nucleotides: TGTGCCACCAGTGATTACAGGGTGGAATATGGCTACACCTTC.

In its sample, this clonotype was seen once. The chain couples TRBV20-1 to TRBJ2-5; tentatively, D is TRBD2 (7 bases). This CDR3 has 15 residues. The V gene lost 2 bases and the J gene lost 0 bases, with 13 bases spanning the gap. Per germline, CDR1 DFQATT and CDR2 SNEGSKA (reference sequence). In DNA, the CDR3 is TGCAGTGCTAGAAGGGGGGGAGGGTACCAAGAGACCCAGTACTTC. Its protein is CSARRGGGYQETQYF.

The V and J genes are TRBV29-1 and TRBJ1-2; the D gene is possibly TRBD1 (5 bases). The CDR3 is made up of 11 amino acids. With 4 bases removed from V and 3 bases from J, the gap between germline ends came to 6 bases. Germline lookup yields CDR1 SQVTM and CDR2 ANQGSEA. The CDR3 nucleotides are TGCAGCGTTGCAGGGCACTATGGCTACACCTTC. This gives the protein CSVAGHYGYTF.

Details on this clonotype: Being one base from a much bigger clone, this may be a read error. The chain uses TRBV9 and TRBJ2-5, with D perhaps assigned TRBD1 or TRBD2 (5 bases each). There are 14 residues in the CDR3. The germline gives CDR1 SGDLS, CDR2 YYNGEE. The CDR3 loop is CATSPGRHQETQYF. The DNA of the CDR3 is TGTGCCACCAGCCCGGGACGACACCAAGAGACCCAGTACTTC.

The V gene is TRBV9, the J gene TRBJ2-5, with D possibly being TRBD2 (6 bases). Germline V gives CDR1 SGDLS, CDR2 YYNGEE. This CDR3 contains 15 residues. Trimming stripped 3 bases from V and 3 bases from J, with 15 bases between. In DNA form, the CDR3 reads TGTGCCAGCAGCGCGCCCGGGGGTGATGAAGAGACCCAGTACTTC. Its translation: CASSAPGGDEETQYF. The full variable domain, rest sourced from reference TRBV9 and TRBJ2-5, is DSGVTQTPKHLITATGQRVTLRCSPRSGDLSVYWYQQSLDQGLQFLIQYYNGEERAKGNILERFSAQQFPDLHSELNLSSLELGDSALYFCASSAPGGDEETQYFGPGTRLLVL.